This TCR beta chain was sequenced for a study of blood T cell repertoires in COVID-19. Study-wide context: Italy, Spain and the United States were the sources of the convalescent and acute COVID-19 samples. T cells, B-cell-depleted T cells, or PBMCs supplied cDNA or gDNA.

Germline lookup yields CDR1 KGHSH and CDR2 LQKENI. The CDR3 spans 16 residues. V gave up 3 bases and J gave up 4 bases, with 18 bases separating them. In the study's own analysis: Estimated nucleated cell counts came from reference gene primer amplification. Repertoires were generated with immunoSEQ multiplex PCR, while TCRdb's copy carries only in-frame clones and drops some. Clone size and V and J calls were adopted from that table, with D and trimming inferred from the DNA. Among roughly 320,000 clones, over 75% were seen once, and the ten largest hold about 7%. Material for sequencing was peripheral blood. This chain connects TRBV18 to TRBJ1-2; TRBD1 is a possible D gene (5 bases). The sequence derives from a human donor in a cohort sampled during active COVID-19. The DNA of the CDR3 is TGTGCCAGCTCACCCTATTCTTCCGACAGACCCTATGGCTACACCTTC. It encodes CASSPYSSDRPYGYTF.